These 20 T cell receptor beta chains share one sample of origin, sequenced in a study of T-cell reconstitution after alpha-beta-depleted transplantation in children. Preparing the TCRbeta library involved the use of unique molecular identifiers. Via MiXCR, TCRdb re-called the PCR reads, giving one row per CDR3 protein. The profile shows about 980,000 distinct CDR3 sequences, around 30% of them singletons. Sequences were derived from PBMCs, mostly from graft donor cells, sampled 360 days after TCRalphabeta/CD19-depleted stem cell transplant. Receptors were obtained from a boy under two years old who had a stem cell transplant for SCID, so the T cells may come from the graft donor.

The chain couples TRBV6-1 to TRBJ2-7; D is perhaps TRBD1 (6 bases). V shed 6 bases and J shed 3 bases, with 15 bases lying between them. The CDR3 runs 14 residues. CDR1 MNHNS and CDR2 SASEGT come from the germline V gene. Written as DNA, the CDR3 is TGTGCCAGCAGGACACAGGGTAGTCGCTACGAGCAGTACTTC. This codes for CASRTQGSRYEQYF.

The chain joins TRBV7-2 to TRBJ1-5; maybe TRBD1 (5 bases). Germline V gene data show CDR1 as SGHTA and CDR2 as FQGNSA. V lost 4 bases to trimming and J lost 3 bases, with 10 bases between them. This CDR3 has 14 amino acids. CDR3: CASSSGADNQPQHF. The CDR3 region has the DNA TGTGCCAGCAGCTCCGGGGCGGACAATCAGCCCCAGCATTTT.

The chain uses TRBV5-4 and TRBJ2-7; 15 nucleotides match TRBD2. The V gene's germline CDR1 is SGHNT and CDR2 YYREEE (reference sequence). Losses at the gene ends were 0 bases for V and 3 bases for J; bases not matched to a gene: 10. The CDR3 runs to 19 residues. CDR3 nucleotides: TGTGCCAGCAGCTTGGCCGTAGGACTAGCGGGGGGGCGCGGCTACGAGCAGTACTTC. It specifies CASSLAVGLAGGRGYEQYF.

V gene TRBV20-1 combines with J gene TRBJ2-1; D uncertain. From germline, CDR1 is DFQATT and CDR2 SNEGSKA (reference sequence). V lost 3 bases to trimming and J lost 5 bases, with 11 bases between them. This CDR3 has 13 residues. CDR3 region: CSASKVRHNEQFF. The CDR3 DNA sequence: TGCAGTGCTAGTAAGGTCCGGCACAATGAGCAGTTCTTC.

The chain uses TRBV6-1 and TRBJ2-7; 9 bases are a match to TRBD1. The V segment lost 6 bases and the J segment 3 bases; nucleotides outside the gene matches: 3. CDR3 length: 13 residues. Germline loops: CDR1 MNHNS, CDR2 SASEGT. CDR3 sequence reads: CASSKDRGYEQYF. The CDR3 region has the DNA TGTGCCAGCAGCAAGGACAGGGGCTACGAGCAGTACTTC.

This clonotype was recorded a few times. This sequence joins TRBV13 and TRBJ2-6, with 11 bases matching TRBD1. The CDR3 length is 18 residues. V was clipped by 5 bases and J by 4 bases; unmatched bases: 10. Germline loops: CDR1 PRHDT, CDR2 FYEKMQ (reference sequence). The CDR3 protein is CASSLPRTGGTGANVLTF. CDR3 bases: TGTGCCAGCAGCCTACCGAGGACAGGGGGCACAGGGGCCAACGTCCTGACTTTC. Supplemented by reference TRBV13 and TRBJ2-6, the full variable domain reads AAGVIQSPRHLIKEKRETATLKCYPIPRHDTVYWYQQGPGQDPQFLISFYEKMQSDKGSIPDRFSAQQFSDYHSELNMSSLELGDSALYFCASSLPRTGGTGANVLTFGAGSRLTVL.

This CDR3 reads CATSRGTGPSYEQYF. CDR3 in DNA: TGTGCCACCAGCAGAGGTACAGGGCCCTCCTACGAGCAGTACTTC. This chain links TRBV15 with TRBJ2-7, with TRBD1 as a possible D gene (6 bases). Germline V gene data show CDR1 as LNHNV and CDR2 as YYDKDF (reference sequence). This CDR3 is 15 amino acids long. V was shortened by 1 base and J by 0 bases, with 10 bases between the two germline ends. The full variable domain, rest sourced from reference TRBV15 and TRBJ2-7, is DAMVIQNPRYQVTQFGKPVTLSCSQTLNHNVMYWYQQKSSQAPKLLFHYYDKDFNNEADTPDNFQSRRPNTSFCFLDIRSPGLGDTAMYLCATSRGTGPSYEQYFGPGTRLTVT.

J is TRBJ2-1 and V is TRBV6-1; 7 bases match TRBD1. The ends lost 6 bases at V and 6 bases at J; junction bases unmatched: 8. CDR1 MNHNS and CDR2 SASEGT come from the germline V gene. CDR3 size: 14 residues. This CDR3 is CASRRQGQSNEQFF. DNA for the CDR3: TGTGCCAGCAGAAGACAGGGTCAGAGCAATGAGCAGTTCTTC.

V gene TRBV9 combines with J gene TRBJ2-3, with no clear D. The V gene lost 0 bases and the J gene lost 2 bases, with 4 bases spanning the gap. CDR1 SGDLS and CDR2 YYNGEE come from the germline V gene. This CDR3 spans 13 amino acids. As DNA, the CDR3 is TGTGCCAGCAGCGTAGTAACCACAGATACGCAGTATTTT. Protein product: CASSVVTTDTQYF.

This sequence joins TRBV9 and TRBJ2-3, with TRBD1 identical over 8 bases. Germline CDR1 is SGDLS and CDR2 is YYNGEE. The CDR3 sequence is 15 residues long. V shed 5 bases and J 1 base; nucleotides not matched to a gene: 6. The CDR3, as DNA: TGTGCCAGCAGAGGACAGGGCAAAGGCACAGATACGCAGTATTTT. This sequence encodes CASRGQGKGTDTQYF.

The chain recombines TRBV6-5 with TRBJ2-3; 8 nucleotides agree with TRBD2. V shed 2 bases and J 1 base; nucleotides not matched to a gene: 2. CDR1 MNHEY and CDR2 SVGAGI come from the germline V gene. This CDR3 contains 15 residues. Here the CDR3 reads CASSYGGLGTDTQYF. DNA of the CDR3: TGTGCCAGCAGTTACGGGGGACTAGGCACAGATACGCAGTATTTT.

This chain connects TRBV20-1 to TRBJ2-5; D is unclear. The CDR3 has 13 residues. V lost 4 bases and J 1 base, leaving 10 bases between the germline ends. In germline, CDR1 is DFQATT, CDR2 SNEGSKA (reference sequence). DNA of the CDR3: TGCAGTGCTAATCGTATCCTCCAAGAGACCCAGTACTTC. Protein sequence: CSANRILQETQYF.

This clonotype was picked up a small number of times. The chain is built from TRBV3-1 and TRBJ2-3, with D maybe TRBD2 (6 bases). CDR3 length equals 14 residues. Germline V gene sequence: CDR1 LGHDT, CDR2 YNNKEL (reference sequence). Trimming stripped 3 bases from V and 4 bases from J, with 11 bases between. The CDR3 bases are TGTGCCAGCAGCCACGCAGCGGGCGCAGATACGCAGTATTTT. Translation: CASSHAAGADTQYF.

This chain uses TRBV20-1 with TRBJ2-1, with a tentative D call TRBD1 (6 bases). The V gene's germline CDR1 is DFQATT and CDR2 SNEGSKA (reference sequence). This CDR3 contains 13 residues. Trimming stripped 3 bases from V and 5 bases from J, with 11 bases between. The CDR3 nucleotides read TGCAGTGCTAGGATGGACAGTCACAATGAGCAGTTCTTC. Its protein is CSARMDSHNEQFF.

In its sample, this clonotype was seen a few times. V usage is TRBV20-1 and J usage is TRBJ2-7, with D maybe TRBD2 (5 bases). CDR3 length: 14 residues. Germline assignment: CDR1 DFQATT and CDR2 SNEGSKA (reference sequence). V lost 5 bases, J lost 3 bases, and 17 bases lay in between. CDR3 sequence (DNA): TGCAGTGCTGAGGGTCCCACCGCGCTCTACGAGCAGTACTTC. It specifies CSAEGPTALYEQYF.

This clonotype has a count of ten or more. The chain links TRBV6-6 to TRBJ1-1; 7 bases fit TRBD1. In germline, CDR1 is MNHNY, CDR2 SVGAGI (reference sequence). Trimming removed 6 bases from V and 10 bases from J; junction bases left unmatched: 5. The CDR3 is made up of 11 amino acids. This CDR3 is CASRYRGRAFF. CDR3 in DNA: TGTGCCAGCAGATACAGGGGCCGAGCTTTCTTT.

This clonotype was counted between two and nine times. The chain carries TRBV12-3 or TRBV12-4 and TRBJ2-2; D is perhaps TRBD2 (5 bases). There are 15 residues in the CDR3. Trimming shortened V by 3 bases and J by 2 bases, and 10 bases separated the two germline ends. DNA of the CDR3: TGTGCCAGCAGTTTCCTCGGGATAAACACCGGGGAGCTGTTTTTT. Its protein product is CASSFLGINTGELFF.

This chain joins TRBV5-1 and TRBJ2-2; D unresolved. The V end was cut by 2 bases, the J end by 3 bases, with 14 bases between. The CDR3 contains 16 residues. Germline-derived CDR1 and CDR2 are SGHRS and YFSETQ. The CDR3 nucleotides read TGCGCCAGCAGCTTCACTACCTATTACGACACCGGGGAGCTGTTTTTT. Translating gives CASSFTTYYDTGELFF.

The rearrangement joins TRBV5-1 to TRBJ2-4, with D unresolved. The length of the CDR3 is 13 residues. Germline V gives CDR1 SGHRS, CDR2 YFSETQ. V was cut by 0 bases and J by 0 bases, with 1 base left in between. CDR3 loop: CASSLEAKNIQYF. CDR3 DNA sequence: TGCGCCAGCAGCTTGGAAGCCAAAAACATTCAGTACTTC. Full variable domain (remainder filled in from reference TRBV5-1 and TRBJ2-4): KAGVTQTPRYLIKTRGQQVTLSCSPISGHRSVSWYQQTPGQGLQFLFEYFSETQRNKGNFPGRFSGRQFSNSRSEMNVSTLELGDSALYLCASSLEAKNIQYFGAGTRLSVL.

V and J are TRBV12-3 or TRBV12-4 and TRBJ1-1, with D unclear. The CDR3 is 11 amino acids. Trimming took 9 bases from V and 7 from J, leaving 12 bases between them. The CDR3 protein is CASLQTGEAFF. The CDR3 bases are TGTGCCAGTTTGCAGACGGGTGAAGCTTTCTTT.